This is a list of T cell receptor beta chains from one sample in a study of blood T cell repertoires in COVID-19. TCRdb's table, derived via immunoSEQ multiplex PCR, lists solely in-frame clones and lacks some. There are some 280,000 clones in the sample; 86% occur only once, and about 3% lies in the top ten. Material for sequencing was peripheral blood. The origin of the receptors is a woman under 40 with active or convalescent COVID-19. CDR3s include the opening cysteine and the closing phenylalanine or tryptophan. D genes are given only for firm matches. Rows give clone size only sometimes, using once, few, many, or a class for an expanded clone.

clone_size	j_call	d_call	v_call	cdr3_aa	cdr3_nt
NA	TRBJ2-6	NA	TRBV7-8	CASSSIYSPSGANVLTF	TGTGCCAGCAGCTCAATATATAGCCCCTCTGGGGCCAACGTCCTGACTTTC
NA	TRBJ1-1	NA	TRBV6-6	CATSWGEGVAFF	TGTGCCACCTCCTGGGGGGAGGGGGTTGCTTTCTTT
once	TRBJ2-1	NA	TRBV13	CASSPRPVAWNEQFF	TGTGCCAGCAGCCCCCGCCCGGTAGCATGGAATGAGCAGTTCTTC
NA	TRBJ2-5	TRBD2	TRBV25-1	CASSRGGAVETQYF	TGTGCCAGCAGTCGCGGGGGGGCGGTGGAGACCCAGTACTTC
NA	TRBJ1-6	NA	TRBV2	CASSGQQNSPLHF	TGTGCCAGCAGCGGACAGCAAAATTCACCCCTCCACTTT
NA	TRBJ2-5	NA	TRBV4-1	CASSEGQGGETQYF	TGCGCCAGCAGCGAAGGCCAGGGGGGAGAGACCCAGTACTTC
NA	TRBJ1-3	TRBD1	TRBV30	CAWRGTGTGNTIYF	TGTGCCTGGAGAGGGACAGGGACTGGAAACACCATATATTTT
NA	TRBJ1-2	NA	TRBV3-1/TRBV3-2	CASSQRRGYGYTF	TGTGCCAGCAGCCAACGCCGCGGATATGGCTACACCTTC
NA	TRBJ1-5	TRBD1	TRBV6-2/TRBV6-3	CASSSLTGGDQPQHF	TGTGCCAGCAGTTCCTTGACAGGGGGTGATCAGCCCCAGCATTTT
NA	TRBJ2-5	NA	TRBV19	CASSLQGSETQYF	TGTGCCAGTAGTTTACAGGGTTCGGAGACCCAGTACTTC
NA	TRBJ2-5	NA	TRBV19	CASSGGARETQYF	TGTGCCAGTAGCGGTGGAGCGAGAGAGACCCAGTACTTC
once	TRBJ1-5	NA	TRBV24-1	CATSDSPGGSGNQPQHF	TGTGCCACCAGTGATTCCCCGGGGGGGTCTGGCAATCAGCCCCAGCATTTT
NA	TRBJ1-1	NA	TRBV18	CASSQVGGPVDTEAFF	TGTGCCAGCTCACAAGTTGGAGGGCCGGTGGACACTGAAGCTTTCTTT
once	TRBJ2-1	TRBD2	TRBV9	CASSDRTSGVNNEQFF	TGTGCCAGCAGCGACAGGACTAGCGGGGTTAACAATGAGCAGTTCTTC
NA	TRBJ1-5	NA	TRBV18	CASSPLGPPAQPQHF	TGTGCCAGCTCACCTCTGGGGCCGCCAGCTCAGCCCCAGCATTTT
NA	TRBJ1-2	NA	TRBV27	CASSFAGGYGYTF	TGTGCCAGCAGTTTTGCGGGGGGATATGGCTACACCTTC
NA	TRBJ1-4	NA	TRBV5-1	CASSLAGGQDEKLFF	TGCGCCAGCAGCTTGGCAGGTGGTCAAGATGAAAAACTGTTTTTT
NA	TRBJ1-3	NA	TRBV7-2	CASSRGTPSSGNTIYF	TGTGCCAGCAGCCGGGGGACCCCGAGCTCTGGAAACACCATATATTTT
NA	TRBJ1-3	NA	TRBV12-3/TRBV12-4	CASRGTEGNTIYF	TGTGCCAGTAGGGGAACGGAAGGAAACACCATATATTTT
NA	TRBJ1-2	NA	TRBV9	CASSVETATFYGYTF	TGTGCCAGCAGCGTAGAGACAGCGACCTTCTATGGCTACACCTTC
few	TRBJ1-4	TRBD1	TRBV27	CASSHRGPNEKLFF	TGTGCCAGCAGTCACAGGGGGCCTAATGAAAAACTGTTTTTT
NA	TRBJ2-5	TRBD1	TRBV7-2	CASSSPNRGQETQYF	TGTGCCAGCAGCTCCCCCAACAGGGGCCAAGAGACCCAGTACTTC
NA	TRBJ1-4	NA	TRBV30	CACRRMGRTNEKLFF	TGTGCCTGCCGTCGCATGGGGAGAACTAATGAAAAACTGTTTTTT
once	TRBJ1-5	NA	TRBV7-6	CASSVPSGGEGPQHF	TGTGCCAGCAGCGTACCTTCGGGGGGAGAGGGACCCCAGCATTTT
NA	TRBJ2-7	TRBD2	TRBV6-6	CASRASGGSSSYEQYF	TGTGCCAGCCGAGCTAGCGGGGGATCCAGTTCCTACGAGCAGTACTTC
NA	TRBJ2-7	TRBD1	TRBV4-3	CASSQEAPGGYYEQYF	TGCGCCAGCAGCCAAGAGGCTCCAGGGGGTTACTACGAGCAGTACTTC
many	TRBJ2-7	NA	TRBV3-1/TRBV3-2	CASSQSGSTYEQYF	TGTGCCAGCAGCCAGTCGGGGAGTACCTACGAGCAGTACTTC
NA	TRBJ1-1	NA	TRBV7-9	CASSLATGSRGYTEAFF	TGTGCCAGCAGCTTAGCCACAGGGAGTCGGGGCTACACTGAAGCTTTCTTT
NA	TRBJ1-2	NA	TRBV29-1	CSVDRGVSGYTF	TGCAGCGTTGACCGGGGGGTCTCTGGCTACACCTTC
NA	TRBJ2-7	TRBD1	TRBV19	CASSLTGQGFDEQYF	TGTGCCAGTAGTTTAACGGGACAGGGGTTCGACGAGCAGTACTTC
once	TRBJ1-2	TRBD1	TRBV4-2	CASSQELGQGAREGF	TGTGCCAGCAGCCAAGAGCTGGGACAGGGGGCGAGGGAGGGCTTC
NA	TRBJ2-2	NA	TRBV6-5	CASSENRATGELFF	TGTGCCAGCAGCGAGAACAGGGCTACCGGGGAGCTGTTTTTT
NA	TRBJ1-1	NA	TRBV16	CASSQSDWDTEAFF	TGTGCCAGCAGCCAATCTGACTGGGACACTGAAGCTTTCTTT
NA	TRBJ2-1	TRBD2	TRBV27	CASSFEAGGTNEQFF	TGTGCCAGCAGTTTTGAAGCGGGGGGCACCAATGAGCAGTTCTTC
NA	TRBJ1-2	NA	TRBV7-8	CASSLIILRYGYTF	TGTGCCAGCAGCTTAATTATCCTGAGATATGGCTACACCTTC
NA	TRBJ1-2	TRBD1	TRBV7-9	CASSSTDWDRGPVNYGYTF	TGTGCCAGCAGCTCAACGGACTGGGACAGGGGGCCCGTTAACTATGGCTACACCTTC
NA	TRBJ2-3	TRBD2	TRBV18	CASSGSGGPSTDTQYF	TGTGCCAGCTCAGGTAGCGGGGGCCCTAGCACAGATACGCAGTATTTT
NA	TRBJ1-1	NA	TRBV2	CASTRETTEAFF	TGTGCCAGCACCAGGGAAACGACTGAAGCTTTCTTT
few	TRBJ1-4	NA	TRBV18	CASSPQNRNNEKLFF	TGTGCCAGCTCACCACAGAACAGGAATAATGAAAAACTGTTTTTT
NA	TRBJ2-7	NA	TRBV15	CATSRATGTNYEQYF	TGTGCCACCAGCAGAGCAACCGGGACAAACTACGAGCAGTACTTC
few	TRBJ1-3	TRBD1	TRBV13	CASSAGQGGNTIYF	TGTGCCAGCAGCGCGGGACAGGGGGGAAACACCATATATTTT
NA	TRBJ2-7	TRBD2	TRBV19	CASSFPGLAGGLEQYF	TGTGCCAGTAGTTTTCCGGGACTAGCGGGGGGGTTAGAGCAGTACTTC
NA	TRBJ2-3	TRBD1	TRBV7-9	CASTRGPLDTQYF	TGTGCCAGCACCAGGGGGCCTTTAGATACGCAGTATTTT
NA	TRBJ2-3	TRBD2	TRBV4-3	CASSQATAGVTDTQYF	TGCGCCAGCAGCCAAGCGACAGCGGGGGTTACAGATACGCAGTATTTT
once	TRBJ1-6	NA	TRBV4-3	CASSQTRASPLHF	TGCGCCAGCAGCCAAACCAGGGCTTCACCCCTCCACTTT
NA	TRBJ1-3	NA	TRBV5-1	CASSIKTGNTIYF	TGCGCCAGCAGCATTAAGACAGGAAACACCATATATTTT
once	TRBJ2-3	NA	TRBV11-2	CASSLLNVVGGLYTQYF	TGTGCCAGCAGCTTATTAAACGTCGTGGGGGGGCTCTATACGCAGTATTTT